The present T cell receptor beta chain was sequenced within a study of early T cells in non-severe SARS-CoV-2 infection. Study in general: Bulk RNA isolated from unsorted whole blood underwent sequencing; chains were not paired.

Study findings and constraints: The VDJdb matching leaned toward anti-spike CD8 responses and overlooked private and CD4 specificities.

As to this clonotype: What it binds is not known.

Unique molecular identifier tags were affixed to discrete cDNA molecules. TCRdb reprocessed the 5' RACE reads via MiXCR and lists one record per CDR3 protein. This sample has 32,000 or so distinct CDR3 sequences, with 5.5% to 7.5% found just once. Looked up from germline, CDR1 is SGHAT and CDR2 is FQDESV (reference sequence). This CDR3 spans 15 amino acids. V was clipped by 5 bases and J by 3 bases, with 14 bases between them. The chain employs TRBV11-1 and TRBJ2-1; D is possibly TRBD2 (6 bases). What was sequenced was whole blood. The source of this sequence is an adult who was a healthcare worker with PCR-confirmed SARS-CoV-2 infection or an uninfected control (not recorded which). DNA for the CDR3: TGTGCCAGCAGCAGGGGACTTACAAACTACAATGAGCAGTTCTTC. It codes for CASSRGLTNYNEQFF.